This paragraph covers one T cell receptor beta chain sequence. The antigen is undetermined. At one boundary the junction diverges from the germline segment, which might be a read error. The authors made TCR beta cDNA from 450 to 600 ng total RNA with a constant-region primer. What produced the TCR beta libraries was three nested multiplex PCR rounds using slightly modified ARM-PCR. TCRdb independently ran MiXCR on the multiplex PCR reads; one entry per CDR3 protein. The sample yields more than 95,000 distinct CDR3 sequences, approximately 78% seen once. The source material, 20-30 mg of unsorted bulk tissue, was used to co-extract RNA and DNA. This record comes from a study of tumor-infiltrating lymphocytes in primary liver carcinoma. Notes on the study in general: Significantly larger top-250-clone fractions were found in tumors than in blood (p = 0.039).

The receptor's source is a man aged 40-55 years with primary liver carcinoma and hepatitis B virus infection. Sequenced input: liver tumor tissue from sampling region 3. Subset noted: tumor region T3, left-lateral pole.

The CDR3 bases are TGTGCCACCAGCCCCCTCGGTAGTGGCTACACCTTC. It specifies CATSPLGSGYTF. V usage is TRBV9 and J usage is TRBJ1-2; D gene unclear. The CDR3 runs to 12 residues. The germline gives CDR1 SGDLS, CDR2 YYNGEE. Drawing the rest from reference TRBV9 and TRBJ1-2, the complete variable domain is DSGVTQTPKHLITATGQRVTLRCSPRSGDLSVYWYQQSLDQGLQFLIQYYNGEERAKGNILERFSAQQFPDLHSELNLSSLELGDSALYFCATSPLGSGYTFGSGTRLTVV.